Presented here are 15 T cell receptor beta chains from one specimen sequenced in a study of blood T cell repertoires in COVID-19. Method: immunoSEQ multiplex PCR; TCRdb's copy keeps in-frame clones and lacks some. The sample consists of some 91,000 clones, 76% of them appearing once. Specimen: peripheral blood. These receptors were taken from an older man with acute or convalescent COVID-19.

This clone appeared once. The junction and the germline gene differ at one end; a read error may be behind it. This chain joins TRBV12-3 or TRBV12-4 and TRBJ2-3; possible D gene TRBD1, 6 bases. This CDR3 has 11 amino acids. The CDR3 DNA reads as TGTGCCAGCACCCCTTACGGGACACCCGATTTT. Translation: CASTPYGTPDF.

V usage is TRBV5-1 and J usage is TRBJ2-7; TRBD1 might be the D (6 bases). The CDR3 contains 15 residues. V was clipped by 3 bases and J by 0 bases, with 13 bases between them. CDR1 and CDR2 from the germline V gene are SGHRS and YFSETQ. CDR3 sequence (DNA): TGCGCCAGCAGCTACCTGACAGGTAGCTCCTACGAGCAGTACTTC. It codes for CASSYLTGSSYEQYF.

This clone was counted only a few times. The rearrangement joins TRBV6-5 to TRBJ2-3; D is uncertain. Trimming pared 0 bases from V and 2 bases from J, leaving 6 bases between. The CDR3 extends over 14 amino acids. Germline-derived CDR1 and CDR2 are MNHEY and SVGAGI. The CDR3 here is CASSYSAFTDTQYF. CDR3 sequence (DNA): TGTGCCAGCAGTTACTCAGCCTTCACAGATACGCAGTATTTT.

This clone has only a few counts. The rearrangement joins TRBV5-1 to TRBJ1-2; 9 bases agree with TRBD1. Germline V gives CDR1 SGHRS, CDR2 YFSETQ. The CDR3 length is 15 residues. V lost 1 base and J lost 13; bases outside the gene matches: 14. CDR3 sequence: CASSLSILGQGSCTF. As DNA, the CDR3 is TGCGCCAGCAGCTTGAGTATTTTGGGACAGGGTAGTTGCACCTTC. Drawing the rest from reference TRBV5-1 and TRBJ1-2, the complete variable domain is KAGVTQTPRYLIKTRGQQVTLSCSPISGHRSVSWYQQTPGQGLQFLFEYFSETQRNKGNFPGRFSGRQFSNSRSEMNVSTLELGDSALYLCASSLSILGQGSCTFGSGTRLTVV.

The chain joins TRBV28 to TRBJ2-3; 7 bases fit TRBD1. Looked up from germline, CDR1 is MDHEN and CDR2 is SYDVKM. Trimming cost V 6 bases and J 10 bases; bases outside gene matches: 10. This CDR3 region has 13 residues. The CDR3 coding sequence is TGTGCCAGCAGCTTTAGGGGGCACAAGCCGCAGTATTTT. It translates to CASSFRGHKPQYF.

J is TRBJ2-3 and V is TRBV18; the D is unclear. Germline V gives CDR1 KGHSH, CDR2 LQKENI. This CDR3 has 15 residues. V was trimmed by 3 bases and J by 1 base, leaving 11 bases between them. The CDR3 sequence is CASSPSVSRTDTQYF. CDR3 in DNA: TGTGCCAGCTCACCTTCGGTTTCTCGCACAGATACGCAGTATTTT.

The chain uses TRBV6-4 and TRBJ2-1; 13 nucleotides line up with TRBD2. The germline CDR1 and CDR2 sequences are MRHNA and SNTAGT. The CDR3 is 17 residues long. V shed 5 bases, J shed 7 bases, and the junction held 11 bases outside the gene matches. For the CDR3, the DNA is TGTGCCAGCAGTTATAGACTAGCGGGAGGCTCTCCAAATGAGCAGTTCTTC. This encodes CASSYRLAGGSPNEQFF.

The J gene is TRBJ1-4, the V gene TRBV5-1; D might be TRBD1 (5 bases). The CDR3 totals 17 residues. The germline V and J ends were trimmed by 0 bases and 7 bases, with 19 bases remaining between them. CDR1 SGHRS and CDR2 YFSETQ come from the germline V gene. The CDR3: CASSLGGDPLIGEKLFF. The CDR3 region has the DNA TGCGCCAGCAGCTTGGGGGGGGACCCTCTAATTGGTGAAAAACTGTTTTTT.

This chain joins TRBV7-3 and TRBJ2-3; 7 bases agree with TRBD2. This CDR3 has 15 amino acids. The germline CDR1 and CDR2 sequences are SGHTA and FQGTGA. V shed 5 bases and J 6 bases; nucleotides not matched to a gene: 11. CDR3 sequence (DNA): TGTGCCAGCAGCCCGGGGGGTCCGATGGTCGATACGCAGTATTTT. It specifies CASSPGGPMVDTQYF. Based on the CDR3 plus reference TRBV7-3 and TRBJ2-3, the full variable domain is GAGVSQTPSNKVTEKGKYVELRCDPISGHTALYWYRQSLGQGPEFLIYFQGTGAADDSGLPNDRFFAVRPEGSVSTLKIQRTERGDSAVYLCASSPGGPMVDTQYFGPGTRLTVL.

The V gene is TRBV6-2 or TRBV6-3, the J gene TRBJ2-7; 7 bases are shared with TRBD2. Losses at the gene ends were 4 bases for V and 7 bases for J; bases not matched to a gene: 7. The CDR3 loop spans 13 amino acids. Germline values: CDR1 MNHEY, CDR2 SVGEGT. CDR3 loop: CASSSGGIGEQYF. The CDR3 DNA follows: TGTGCCAGCAGTTCGGGGGGTATCGGGGAGCAGTACTTC.

The chain links TRBV25-1 to TRBJ2-3, with D unresolved. The CDR3 runs to 16 residues. V was trimmed by 6 bases and J by 2 bases, leaving 18 bases between them. CDR1 is MGHDK, CDR2 SYGVNS, per germline. The CDR3: CASSPKVQPLTDTQYF. Here the CDR3 DNA reads TGTGCCAGCAGCCCGAAGGTACAGCCCCTCACAGATACGCAGTATTTT.

The V and J genes are TRBV27 and TRBJ1-4, with no clear D. V lost 3 bases to trimming and J lost 6 bases, with 8 bases between them. The germline V gene encodes CDR1 MNHEY and CDR2 SMNVEV (reference sequence). This CDR3 is 13 amino acids long. The CDR3 sequence: CASSLALYEKLFF. The CDR3 DNA sequence: TGTGCCAGCAGTTTGGCCCTGTATGAAAAACTGTTTTTT.

This chain links TRBV7-6 with TRBJ2-7; 7 bases are a match to TRBD1. The V segment lost 8 bases and the J segment 4 bases; nucleotides outside the gene matches: 11. CDR3 length: 14 residues. Germline CDR1 reads SGHVS; CDR2 reads FNYEAQ. CDR3 coding DNA: TGTGCCAGCTCTCCGGCGGGCAGGGGGTACGAGCAGTACGTC. It encodes CASSPAGRGYEQYV.

The chain recombines TRBV7-9 with TRBJ2-5; 9 nucleotides align to TRBD1. CDR1 is SEHNR and CDR2 is FQNEAQ in the germline V gene (reference sequence). CDR3 length: 16 amino acids. Losses at the gene ends were 3 bases for V and 2 bases for J; bases not matched to a gene: 7. The CDR3 bases are TGTGCCAGCAGCTTGGGGGGGACAGGGAGACAAGAGACCCAGTACTTC. Amino acids: CASSLGGTGRQETQYF.

To note about this clone: The identical CDR3 is also encoded by other nucleotide sequences in the sample. This chain uses TRBV7-9 with TRBJ2-2; unclear D gene. This CDR3 contains 12 residues. V lost 4 bases to trimming and J lost 3 bases, with 3 bases between them. From germline, CDR1 is SEHNR and CDR2 FQNEAQ (reference sequence). In DNA, the CDR3 is TGTGCCAGCAGCTCCTACACCGGGGAGCTGTTTTTT. It is translated as CASSSYTGELFF. The full variable domain, rest sourced from reference TRBV7-9 and TRBJ2-2, is DTGVSQNPRHKITKRGQNVTFRCDPISEHNRLYWYRQTLGQGPEFLTYFQNEAQLEKSRLLSDRFSAERPKGSFSTLEIQRTEQGDSAMYLCASSSYTGELFFGEGSRLTVL.